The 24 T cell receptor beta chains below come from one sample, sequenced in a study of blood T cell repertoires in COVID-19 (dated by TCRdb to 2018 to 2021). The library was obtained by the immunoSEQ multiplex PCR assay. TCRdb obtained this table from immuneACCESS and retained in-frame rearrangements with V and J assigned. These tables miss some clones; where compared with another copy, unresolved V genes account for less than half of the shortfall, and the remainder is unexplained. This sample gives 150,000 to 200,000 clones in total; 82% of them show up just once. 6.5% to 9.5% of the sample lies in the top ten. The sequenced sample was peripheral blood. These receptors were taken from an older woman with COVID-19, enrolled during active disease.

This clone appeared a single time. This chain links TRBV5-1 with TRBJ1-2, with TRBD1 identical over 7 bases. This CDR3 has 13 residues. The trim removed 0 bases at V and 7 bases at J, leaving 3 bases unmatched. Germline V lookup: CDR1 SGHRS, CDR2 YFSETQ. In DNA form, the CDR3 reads TGCGCCAGCAGCTTGGGACAGGGTTTTGGCTACACCTTC. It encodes CASSLGQGFGYTF.

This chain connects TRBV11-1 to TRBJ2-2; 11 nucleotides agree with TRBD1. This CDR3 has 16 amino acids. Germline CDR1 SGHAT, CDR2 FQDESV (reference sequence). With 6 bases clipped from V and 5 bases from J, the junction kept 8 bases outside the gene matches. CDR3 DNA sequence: TGTGCCAGCAGTTTCCCGGGACAGGGGGTTACCGGGGAGCTGTTTTTT. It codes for CASSFPGQGVTGELFF.

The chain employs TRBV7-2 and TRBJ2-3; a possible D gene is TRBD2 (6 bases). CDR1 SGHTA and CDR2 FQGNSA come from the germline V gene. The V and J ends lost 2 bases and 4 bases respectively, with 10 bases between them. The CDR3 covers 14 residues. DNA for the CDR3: TGTGCCAGCAGCTTAAAAAGGGAGGCAGATACGCAGTATTTT. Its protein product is CASSLKREADTQYF.

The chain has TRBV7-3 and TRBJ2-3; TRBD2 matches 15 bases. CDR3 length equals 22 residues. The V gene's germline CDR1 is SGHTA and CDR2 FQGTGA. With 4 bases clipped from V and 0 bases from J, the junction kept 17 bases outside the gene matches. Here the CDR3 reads CASSSSHTGLAGGNSSTDTQYF. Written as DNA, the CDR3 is TGTGCCAGCAGCTCCTCCCACACCGGACTAGCGGGGGGGAACTCGAGCACAGATACGCAGTATTTT.

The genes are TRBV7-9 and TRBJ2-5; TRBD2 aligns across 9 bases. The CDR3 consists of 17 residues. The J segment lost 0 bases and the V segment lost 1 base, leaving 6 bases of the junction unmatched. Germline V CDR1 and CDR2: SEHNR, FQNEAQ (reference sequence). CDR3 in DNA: TGTGCCAGCAGCTTAGGGGCTAGCGGGGCACACCAAGAGACCCAGTACTTC. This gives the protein CASSLGASGAHQETQYF. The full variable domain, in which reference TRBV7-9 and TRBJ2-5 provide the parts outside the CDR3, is DTGVSQNPRHKITKRGQNVTFRCDPISEHNRLYWYRQTLGQGPEFLTYFQNEAQLEKSRLLSDRFSAERPKGSFSTLEIQRTEQGDSAMYLCASSLGASGAHQETQYFGPGTRLLVL.

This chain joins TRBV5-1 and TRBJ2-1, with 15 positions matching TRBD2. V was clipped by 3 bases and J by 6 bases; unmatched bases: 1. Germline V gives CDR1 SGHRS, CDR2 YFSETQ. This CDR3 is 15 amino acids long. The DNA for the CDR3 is TGCGCCAGCAGCTGGACTAGCGGGGGGGCCAATGAGCAGTTCTTC. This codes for CASSWTSGGANEQFF.

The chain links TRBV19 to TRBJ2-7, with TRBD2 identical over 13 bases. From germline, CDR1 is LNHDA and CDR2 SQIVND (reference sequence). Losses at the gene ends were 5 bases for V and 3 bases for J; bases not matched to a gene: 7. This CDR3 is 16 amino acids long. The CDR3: CASSARTSGSVYEQYF. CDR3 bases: TGTGCCAGTAGTGCCCGGACTAGCGGGAGTGTCTACGAGCAGTACTTC. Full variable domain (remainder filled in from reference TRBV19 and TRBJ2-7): DGGITQSPKYLFRKEGQNVTLSCEQNLNHDAMYWYRQDPGQGLRLIYYSQIVNDFQKGDIAEGYSVSREKKESFPLTVTSAQKNPTAFYLCASSARTSGSVYEQYFGPGTRLTVT.

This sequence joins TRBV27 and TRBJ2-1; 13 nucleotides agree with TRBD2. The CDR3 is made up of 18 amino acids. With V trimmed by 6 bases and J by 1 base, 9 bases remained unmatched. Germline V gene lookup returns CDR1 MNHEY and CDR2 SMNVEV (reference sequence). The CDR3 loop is CASSPGLAGSSSYNEQFF. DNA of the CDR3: TGTGCCAGCAGCCCGGGACTAGCGGGATCTTCTTCCTACAATGAGCAGTTCTTC.

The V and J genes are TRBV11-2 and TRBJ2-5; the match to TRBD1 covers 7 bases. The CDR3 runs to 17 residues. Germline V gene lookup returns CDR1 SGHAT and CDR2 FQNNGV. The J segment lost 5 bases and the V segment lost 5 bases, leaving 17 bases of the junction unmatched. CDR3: CASSPPNGWPGGETQYF. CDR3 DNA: TGTGCCAGCAGCCCTCCTAATGGCTGGCCAGGGGGTGAGACCCAGTACTTC.

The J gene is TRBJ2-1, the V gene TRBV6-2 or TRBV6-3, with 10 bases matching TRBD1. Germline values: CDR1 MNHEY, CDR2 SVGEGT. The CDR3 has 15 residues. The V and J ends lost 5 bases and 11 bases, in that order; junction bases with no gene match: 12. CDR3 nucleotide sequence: TGTGCCAGCAGTGACCCGGGACAGGGGAAGCAGCAGCAGTTCTTC. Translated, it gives CASSDPGQGKQQQFF.

CDR3 protein: CASSIKGQGADGYTF. The DNA for the CDR3 is TGTGCCAGTAGTATTAAGGGACAGGGGGCCGATGGCTACACCTTC. The chain is built from TRBV19 and TRBJ1-2, with 12 positions matching TRBD1. Germline loops: CDR1 LNHDA, CDR2 SQIVND (reference sequence). The CDR3 runs to 15 residues. V shed 3 bases and J 6 bases; nucleotides not matched to a gene: 5. Filled out from reference TRBV19 and TRBJ1-2, the complete variable domain reads DGGITQSPKYLFRKEGQNVTLSCEQNLNHDAMYWYRQDPGQGLRLIYYSQIVNDFQKGDIAEGYSVSREKKESFPLTVTSAQKNPTAFYLCASSIKGQGADGYTFGSGTRLTVV.

Here the CDR3 reads CASSQELQSEQYF. CDR3 bases: TGCGCCAGCAGCCAAGAGTTACAGAGCGAGCAGTACTTC. The chain carries TRBV4-3 and TRBJ2-7; D not resolved. In germline, CDR1 is LGHNA, CDR2 YSLEER. The CDR3 covers 13 residues. V lost 0 bases, J lost 6 bases, and 9 bases lay in between.

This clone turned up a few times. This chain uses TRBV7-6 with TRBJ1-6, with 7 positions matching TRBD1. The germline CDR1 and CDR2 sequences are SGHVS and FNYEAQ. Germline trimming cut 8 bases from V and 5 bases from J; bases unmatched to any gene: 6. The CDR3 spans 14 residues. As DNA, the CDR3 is TGTGCCAGCGGTGCAACAGGGGATAATTCACCCCTCCACTTT. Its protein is CASGATGDNSPLHF.

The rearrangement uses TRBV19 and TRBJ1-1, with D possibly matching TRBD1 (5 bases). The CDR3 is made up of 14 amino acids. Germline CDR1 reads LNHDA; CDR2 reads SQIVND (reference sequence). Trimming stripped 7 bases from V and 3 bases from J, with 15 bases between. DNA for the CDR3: TGTGCCAGTAACAACCCCGTCAGGGACACTGAAGCTTTCTTT. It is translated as CASNNPVRDTEAFF.

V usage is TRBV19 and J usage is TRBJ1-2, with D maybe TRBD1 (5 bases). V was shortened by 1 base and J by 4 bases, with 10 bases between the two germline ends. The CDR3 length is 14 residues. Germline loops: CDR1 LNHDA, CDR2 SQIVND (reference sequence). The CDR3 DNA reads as TGTGCCAGTAGTATAGCGGGGGGAAGCTATGGCTACACCTTC. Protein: CASSIAGGSYGYTF.

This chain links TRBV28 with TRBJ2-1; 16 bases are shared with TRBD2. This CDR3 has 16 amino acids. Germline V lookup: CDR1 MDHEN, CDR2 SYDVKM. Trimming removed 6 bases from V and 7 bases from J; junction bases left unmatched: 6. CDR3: CASSLGLAGGENEQFF. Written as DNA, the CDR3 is TGTGCCAGCAGCCTGGGACTAGCGGGAGGGGAAAATGAGCAGTTCTTC.

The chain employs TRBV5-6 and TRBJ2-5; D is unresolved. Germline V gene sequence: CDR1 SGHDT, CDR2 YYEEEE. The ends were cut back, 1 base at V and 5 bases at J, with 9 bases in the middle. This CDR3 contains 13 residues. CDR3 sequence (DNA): TGTGCCAGCAGCTTGAGACTCCTGGAGACCCAGTACTTC. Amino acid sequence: CASSLRLLETQYF.

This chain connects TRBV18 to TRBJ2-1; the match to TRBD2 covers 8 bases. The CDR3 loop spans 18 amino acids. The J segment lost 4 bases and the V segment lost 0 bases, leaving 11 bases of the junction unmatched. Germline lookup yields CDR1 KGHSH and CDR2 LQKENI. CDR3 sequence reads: CASSPPSMVAGLYNEQFF. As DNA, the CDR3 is TGTGCCAGCTCACCACCGAGCATGGTAGCGGGGCTATACAATGAGCAGTTCTTC.

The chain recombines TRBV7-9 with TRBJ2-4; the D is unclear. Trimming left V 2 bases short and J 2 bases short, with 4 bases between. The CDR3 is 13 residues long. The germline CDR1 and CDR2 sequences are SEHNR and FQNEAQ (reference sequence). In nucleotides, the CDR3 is TGTGCCAGCAGCTTATATCCCAAAAACATTCAGTACTTC. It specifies CASSLYPKNIQYF.

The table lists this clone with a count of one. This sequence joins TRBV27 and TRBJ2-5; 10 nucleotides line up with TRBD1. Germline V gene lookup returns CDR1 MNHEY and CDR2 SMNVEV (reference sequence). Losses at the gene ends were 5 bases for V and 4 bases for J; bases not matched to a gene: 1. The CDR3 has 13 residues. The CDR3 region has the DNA TGTGCCAGCAGTAGGGACAGGGGAGAGACCCAGTACTTC. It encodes CASSRDRGETQYF.

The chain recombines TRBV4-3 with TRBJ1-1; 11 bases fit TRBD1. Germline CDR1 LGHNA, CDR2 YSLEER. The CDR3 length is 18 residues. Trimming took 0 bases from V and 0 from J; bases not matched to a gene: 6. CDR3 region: CASSQEGTGGLLNTEAFF. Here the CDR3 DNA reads TGCGCCAGCAGCCAAGAAGGGACAGGGGGACTTTTGAACACTGAAGCTTTCTTT.

The chain's CDR3 is CASSFRQRGNEQFF. CDR3 sequence (DNA): TGTGCCAGCAGTTTTCGGCAGCGGGGGAATGAGCAGTTCTTC. This chain uses TRBV6-2 or TRBV6-3 with TRBJ2-1; 8 bases align to TRBD2. In germline, CDR1 is MNHEY, CDR2 SVGEGT. This CDR3 comprises 14 residues. V was clipped by 4 bases and J by 7 bases; unmatched bases: 6.

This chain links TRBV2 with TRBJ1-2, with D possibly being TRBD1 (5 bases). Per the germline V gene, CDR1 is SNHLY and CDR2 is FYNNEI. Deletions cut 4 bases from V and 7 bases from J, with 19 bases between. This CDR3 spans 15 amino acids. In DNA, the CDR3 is TGTGCCAGCAGTGGGGGGGGAGGCAGGTGGCGTGGCTACACCTTC. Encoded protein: CASSGGGGRWRGYTF.

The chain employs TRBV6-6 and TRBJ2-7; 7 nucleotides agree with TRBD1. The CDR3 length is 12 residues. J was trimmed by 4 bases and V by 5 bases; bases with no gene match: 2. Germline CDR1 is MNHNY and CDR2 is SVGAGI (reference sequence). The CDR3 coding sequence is TGTGCCAGCAGTCCAGGGGGATACGAGCAGTACGTC. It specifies CASSPGGYEQYV.